This paragraph covers one T cell receptor (beta chain) sequence. These data are taken from a study of blood T cell repertoires in COVID-19. Study-wide context: The samples span acute and convalescent COVID-19 from the United States, Italy and Spain. Sources were T cells, B-cell-depleted T cells, or PBMCs; the material itself was cDNA or gDNA.

The CDR3 totals 16 residues. V lost 0 bases to trimming and J lost 3 bases, with 16 bases between them. CDR1 SGHNT and CDR2 YYREEE come from the germline V gene (reference sequence). Original methodology: Amplifying reference gene primers gave estimates of nucleated cell counts. Using immunoSEQ multiplex PCR, the repertoire was profiled, and TCRdb retains in-frame clones only, with some absent. The V and J calls and clone size were taken over from that table, and D and trimming were inferred from the DNA. The sample holds under 60,000 clones, 82% seen once. The receptor comes from a man aged 40-55 years with acute or convalescent COVID-19. The chain couples TRBV5-4 to TRBJ2-7; weak D call: TRBD1 (5 bases). The specimen sequenced was peripheral blood. This CDR3 is CASSLENADISYEQYF. The CDR3 nucleotides are TGTGCCAGCAGCTTGGAAAATGCGGACATAAGCTACGAGCAGTACTTC.